This is a list of T cell receptor beta chains from one sample in a study of blood T cell repertoires in COVID-19. Sequenced by immunoSEQ multiplex PCR; TCRdb stores in-frame clones only, minus some. The top ten clones hold 3% of a sample with approximately 200,000 clones, around 82% of them seen once. The sample taken for sequencing was peripheral blood. All receptors come from a woman aged 30 to 39 who had recovered from COVID-19. CDR3s include the opening cysteine and the closing phenylalanine or tryptophan. The D gene is left open where the match is weak. A clone size is listed for some rows: how often the clone was seen (once, few, many), or a class if it is expanded.

clone_size: .
v_call: TRBV12-5
cdr3_length: 13
j_call: TRBJ2-7
d_call: .
cdr3_aa: CASGPGTVYEQYF
cdr3_nt: TGTGCTAGTGGCCCCGGGACTGTCTACGAGCAGTACTTC

clone_size: .
v_call: TRBV7-9
cdr3_length: 13
j_call: TRBJ2-7
d_call: .
cdr3_aa: CASSFAGVYEQYF
cdr3_nt: TGTGCCAGCAGCTTCGCAGGGGTCTACGAGCAGTACTTC

clone_size: .
v_call: TRBV30
cdr3_length: 16
j_call: TRBJ1-2
d_call: TRBD1
cdr3_aa: CAWSRAGGPPNYGYTF
cdr3_nt: TGTGCCTGGAGTAGGGCAGGGGGGCCTCCTAACTATGGCTACACCTTC

clone_size: .
v_call: TRBV3-1/TRBV3-2
cdr3_length: 16
j_call: TRBJ1-3
d_call: .
cdr3_aa: CASSQDLADSGNTIYF
cdr3_nt: TGTGCCAGCAGCCAAGATCTGGCAGACTCTGGAAACACCATATATTTT

clone_size: once
v_call: TRBV27
cdr3_length: 11
j_call: TRBJ2-1
d_call: .
cdr3_aa: CASGPLDEQFF
cdr3_nt: TGTGCCAGCGGCCCTCTGGATGAGCAGTTCTTC

clone_size: .
v_call: TRBV6-5
cdr3_length: 13
j_call: TRBJ1-2
d_call: .
cdr3_aa: CASSHRTEGGYTF
cdr3_nt: TGTGCCAGCAGCCATAGGACAGAAGGAGGCTACACCTTC

clone_size: .
v_call: TRBV11-2
cdr3_length: 15
j_call: TRBJ1-1
d_call: TRBD1
cdr3_aa: CASSLVTGASTEAFF
cdr3_nt: TGTGCCAGCAGCTTAGTTACAGGGGCCAGCACTGAAGCTTTCTTT

clone_size: .
v_call: TRBV25-1
cdr3_length: 17
j_call: TRBJ2-1
d_call: .
cdr3_aa: CASSEFGGLHSYNEQFF
cdr3_nt: TGTGCCAGCAGTGAATTTGGAGGGCTGCACTCCTACAATGAGCAGTTCTTC

clone_size: .
v_call: TRBV5-1
cdr3_length: 15
j_call: TRBJ2-7
d_call: TRBD1
cdr3_aa: CASSTGTGSSYEQYF
cdr3_nt: TGCGCCAGCAGTACCGGGACAGGGAGCTCCTACGAGCAGTACTTC

clone_size: .
v_call: TRBV13
cdr3_length: 16
j_call: TRBJ2-5
d_call: .
cdr3_aa: CASSTTLKPGEETQYF
cdr3_nt: TGTGCCAGCAGCACAACCTTAAAGCCCGGAGAGGAGACCCAGTACTTC

clone_size: .
v_call: TRBV28
cdr3_length: 14
j_call: TRBJ2-2
d_call: .
cdr3_aa: CASSFNWGAGELFF
cdr3_nt: TGTGCCAGCAGTTTTAATTGGGGCGCCGGGGAGCTGTTTTTT

clone_size: .
v_call: TRBV11-1
cdr3_length: 13
j_call: TRBJ1-1
d_call: .
cdr3_aa: CASSANRAKEAFF
cdr3_nt: TGTGCCAGCAGCGCAAATCGCGCAAAAGAAGCTTTCTTT

clone_size: .
v_call: TRBV6-2/TRBV6-3
cdr3_length: 12
j_call: TRBJ2-3
d_call: TRBD1
cdr3_aa: CASSIGTGLQYF
cdr3_nt: TGTGCCAGCAGTATCGGGACAGGTTTGCAGTATTTT

clone_size: .
v_call: TRBV5-4
cdr3_length: 15
j_call: TRBJ2-2
d_call: .
cdr3_aa: CASTSGRDMVGELFF
cdr3_nt: TGTGCCAGCACCTCTGGGCGGGATATGGTCGGGGAGCTGTTTTTT

clone_size: few
v_call: TRBV9
cdr3_length: 13
j_call: TRBJ2-7
d_call: .
cdr3_aa: CASSVALIYEQYF
cdr3_nt: TGTGCCAGCAGCGTAGCCCTAATCTACGAGCAGTACTTC

clone_size: .
v_call: TRBV4-1
cdr3_length: 16
j_call: TRBJ2-7
d_call: TRBD2
cdr3_aa: CASSQPSGGGTGEQYF
cdr3_nt: TGCGCCAGCAGCCAACCTTCGGGCGGGGGGACGGGCGAGCAGTACTTC

clone_size: .
v_call: TRBV9
cdr3_length: 14
j_call: TRBJ2-7
d_call: .
cdr3_aa: CASSVDLSLREQYF
cdr3_nt: TGTGCCAGCAGCGTAGATCTTAGCTTGAGGGAGCAGTACTTC

clone_size: .
v_call: TRBV28
cdr3_length: 15
j_call: TRBJ1-1
d_call: .
cdr3_aa: CASRYGDLGNTEAFF
cdr3_nt: TGTGCCAGCAGATATGGAGACCTAGGGAACACTGAAGCTTTCTTT

clone_size: .
v_call: TRBV6-5
cdr3_length: 14
j_call: TRBJ1-6
d_call: TRBD1
cdr3_aa: CASSTGTGNSPLHF
cdr3_nt: TGTGCCAGCAGTACCGGGACAGGGAATTCACCCCTCCACTTT

clone_size: .
v_call: TRBV5-1
cdr3_length: 16
j_call: TRBJ1-4
d_call: .
cdr3_aa: CASSLGRQSTNEKLFF
cdr3_nt: TGCGCCAGCAGCTTGGGTCGCCAGTCAACTAATGAAAAACTGTTTTTT

clone_size: .
v_call: TRBV2
cdr3_length: 14
j_call: TRBJ1-3
d_call: .
cdr3_aa: CASSEGLGHRTIYF
cdr3_nt: TGTGCCAGCAGTGAAGGACTGGGGCATCGCACCATATATTTT

clone_size: .
v_call: TRBV30
cdr3_length: 16
j_call: TRBJ1-4
d_call: TRBD1
cdr3_aa: CAWSVQGAGTNEKLFF
cdr3_nt: TGTGCCTGGAGTGTACAGGGGGCGGGGACTAATGAAAAACTGTTTTTT

clone_size: .
v_call: TRBV3-1/TRBV3-2
cdr3_length: 15
j_call: TRBJ2-7
d_call: .
cdr3_aa: CASPRGKRNSYEQYF
cdr3_nt: TGTGCCAGCCCCAGAGGAAAGCGGAACTCCTACGAGCAGTACTTC

clone_size: .
v_call: TRBV5-4
cdr3_length: 16
j_call: TRBJ2-1
d_call: TRBD2
cdr3_aa: CASSPDAGGSYNEQFF
cdr3_nt: TGTGCCAGCAGCCCTGACGCGGGAGGGTCCTACAATGAGCAGTTCTTC

clone_size: .
v_call: TRBV4-1
cdr3_length: 12
j_call: TRBJ1-1
d_call: .
cdr3_aa: CASSGQNTEAFF
cdr3_nt: TGCGCCAGCAGTGGGCAGAACACTGAAGCTTTCTTT

clone_size: .
v_call: TRBV6-5
cdr3_length: 14
j_call: TRBJ1-2
d_call: TRBD1
cdr3_aa: CASISSGQGIGYTF
cdr3_nt: TGTGCCAGCATCTCCTCGGGACAGGGAATCGGCTACACCTTC

clone_size: .
v_call: TRBV28
cdr3_length: 19
j_call: TRBJ2-4
d_call: .
cdr3_aa: CASSLSGDGHGGTKNIQYF
cdr3_nt: TGTGCCAGCAGTTTATCGGGGGATGGACACGGAGGGACCAAAAACATTCAGTACTTC

clone_size: .
v_call: TRBV9
cdr3_length: 13
j_call: TRBJ1-5
d_call: TRBD1
cdr3_aa: CASSVEGQGAQHF
cdr3_nt: TGTGCCAGCAGCGTAGAAGGGCAGGGGGCTCAGCATTTT

clone_size: .
v_call: TRBV28
cdr3_length: 15
j_call: TRBJ1-6
d_call: .
cdr3_aa: CASSTTGLGNSPLHF
cdr3_nt: TGTGCCAGCAGTACTACAGGGCTCGGTAATTCACCCCTCCACTTT

clone_size: .
v_call: TRBV30
cdr3_length: 13
j_call: TRBJ2-2
d_call: TRBD1
cdr3_aa: CAWSRQGTGELFF
cdr3_nt: TGTGCCTGGAGTAGACAGGGGACCGGGGAGCTGTTTTTT

clone_size: .
v_call: TRBV28
cdr3_length: 16
j_call: TRBJ2-1
d_call: .
cdr3_aa: CASRDSPGWRYNEQFF
cdr3_nt: TGTGCCAGCAGGGACAGTCCGGGCTGGCGCTACAATGAGCAGTTCTTC

clone_size: .
v_call: TRBV3-1/TRBV3-2
cdr3_length: 14
j_call: TRBJ2-7
d_call: TRBD1
cdr3_aa: CASSRAGGPYEQYF
cdr3_nt: TGTGCCAGCAGCCGGGCAGGGGGCCCCTACGAGCAGTACTTC

clone_size: .
v_call: TRBV4-1
cdr3_length: 18
j_call: TRBJ1-5
d_call: .
cdr3_aa: CASSLLPVGSKSNQPQHF
cdr3_nt: TGCGCCAGCAGCCTCCTCCCGGTAGGGAGTAAGAGCAATCAGCCCCAGCATTTT

clone_size: .
v_call: TRBV6-5
cdr3_length: 14
j_call: TRBJ1-1
d_call: TRBD1
cdr3_aa: CASSYRTGRTEAFF
cdr3_nt: TGTGCCAGCAGTTACCGGACAGGGCGGACTGAAGCTTTCTTT

clone_size: .
v_call: TRBV6-5
cdr3_length: 16
j_call: TRBJ2-6
d_call: .
cdr3_aa: CASCLGHDSGANVLTF
cdr3_nt: TGTGCCAGCTGTTTGGGACACGACTCTGGGGCCAACGTCCTGACTTTC

clone_size: .
v_call: TRBV5-1
cdr3_length: 13
j_call: TRBJ2-3
d_call: .
cdr3_aa: CASSLAGADTQYF
cdr3_nt: TGCGCCAGCAGCTTGGCGGGAGCAGATACGCAGTATTTT

clone_size: .
v_call: TRBV28
cdr3_length: 11
j_call: TRBJ2-7
d_call: .
cdr3_aa: CASSEGSEQYF
cdr3_nt: TGTGCCAGCAGTGAGGGATCCGAGCAGTACTTC

clone_size: .
v_call: TRBV15
cdr3_length: 14
j_call: TRBJ2-7
d_call: TRBD1
cdr3_aa: CATSLDRVNDEQYF
cdr3_nt: TGTGCCACCAGTCTGGACAGGGTCAACGACGAGCAGTACTTC